This is a list of T cell receptor beta chains from one sample in a study of T cell responses to AZD1222 COVID-19 vaccine. Data came from immunoSEQ multiplex PCR; TCRdb stores just in-frame clones and leaves some out. The data hold some 140,000 clones, with 91% observed a single time. Sequencing was performed on peripheral blood, taken on day 0 of AZD1222 vaccination. The receptor source for this set is an adult in good health. The CDR3 runs from the conserved cysteine through the conserved F or W.

CDR3aa: CASSQVYNSPLHF
v_gene: TRBV14
len: 13

CDR3aa: CASSPPNQDQYF
v_gene: TRBV18
len: 12

CDR3aa: CASSAQGGPDTQYF
v_gene: TRBV2
len: 14

CDR3aa: CASSFGTPTQYF
v_gene: TRBV28
len: 12

CDR3aa: CASSPRGSPLHF
v_gene: TRBV28
len: 12

CDR3aa: CASPEAFF
v_gene: TRBV28
len: 8

CDR3aa: CATLPGLAYEQFF
v_gene: TRBV10-3
len: 13

CDR3aa: CASSQDRGGPNEQFF
v_gene: TRBV4-2
len: 15

CDR3aa: CASSLLAHGYTF
v_gene: TRBV28
len: 12

CDR3aa: CASSPGLVELGEQYF
v_gene: TRBV28
len: 15

CDR3aa: CASSSGQGAASNGYTF
v_gene: TRBV18
len: 16

CDR3aa: CASSPRVATPYNEQFF
v_gene: TRBV4-1
len: 16

CDR3aa: CASSFTMGREDGYTF
v_gene: TRBV11-2
len: 15

CDR3aa: CASSLVGQSDEQYF
v_gene: TRBV27
len: 14

CDR3aa: CASSPEGVQDWEQYF
v_gene: TRBV6-6
len: 15

CDR3aa: CASSPRLLGNSPLHF
v_gene: TRBV9
len: 15

CDR3aa: CASSLEGGSGALHF
v_gene: TRBV7-9
len: 14

CDR3aa: CASSGDSQETQYF
v_gene: TRBV5-1
len: 13

CDR3aa: CASQLLAGAPKFF
v_gene: TRBV7-9
len: 13

CDR3aa: CASSGGGAGYYEQYF
v_gene: TRBV19
len: 15

CDR3aa: CASSAGAPRLMAEAFF
v_gene: TRBV27
len: 16

CDR3aa: CASRQWSGGTNQPQHF
v_gene: TRBV19
len: 16

CDR3aa: CASSGASGRYPYEQYF
v_gene: TRBV10-1
len: 16